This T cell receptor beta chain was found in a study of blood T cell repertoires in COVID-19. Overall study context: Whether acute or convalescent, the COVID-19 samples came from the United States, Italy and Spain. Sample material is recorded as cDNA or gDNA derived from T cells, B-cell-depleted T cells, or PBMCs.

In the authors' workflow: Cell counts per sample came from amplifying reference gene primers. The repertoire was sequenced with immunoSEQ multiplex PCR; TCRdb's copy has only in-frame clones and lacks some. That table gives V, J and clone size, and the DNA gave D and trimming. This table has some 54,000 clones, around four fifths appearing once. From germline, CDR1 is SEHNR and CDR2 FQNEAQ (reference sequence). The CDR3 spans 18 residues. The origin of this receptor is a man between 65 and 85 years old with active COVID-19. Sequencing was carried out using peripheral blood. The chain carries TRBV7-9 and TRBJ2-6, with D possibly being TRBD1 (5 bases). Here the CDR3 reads CAGDVGRAPISGANVLTF. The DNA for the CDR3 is TGTGCAGGGGATGTCGGCAGGGCGCCCATCTCTGGGGCCAACGTCCTGACTTTC.